The 22 T cell receptor beta chains below were found in one sample sequenced in a study of blood T cell repertoires in COVID-19. TCRdb's table, derived via immunoSEQ multiplex PCR, lists solely in-frame clones and lacks some. The sample shows around 120,000 clones, 78% of them seen only once. Material for sequencing was peripheral blood. The origin of the receptors is a man between 65 and 85 years old with acute or convalescent COVID-19.

The J gene is TRBJ2-7, the V gene TRBV19; a weak D match, TRBD1 (5 bases). The CDR3 spans 15 residues. Germline CDR1 is LNHDA and CDR2 is SQIVND (reference sequence). Trimming pared 6 bases from V and 0 bases from J, leaving 15 bases between. The CDR3 bases are TGTGCCAGTAGCCGACAGACAGCCAGCTCCTACGAGCAGTACTTC. Protein product: CASSRQTASSYEQYF.

The CDR3 nucleotides read TGTGCCAGCAGCTTGGCCCGGAACACCGGGGAGCTGTTTTTT. It encodes CASSLARNTGELFF. The rearrangement joins TRBV5-5 to TRBJ2-2; no reliable D call. The CDR3 sequence is 14 residues long. Germline V lookup: CDR1 SGHKS, CDR2 YYEKEE (reference sequence). Deletions cut 0 bases from V and 1 base from J, with 4 bases between.

The rearrangement uses TRBV2 and TRBJ1-6; D gene ambiguous. Germline loops: CDR1 SNHLY, CDR2 FYNNEI. The germline V and J ends were trimmed by 1 base and 8 bases, with 9 bases remaining between them. The CDR3 is 14 residues long. The CDR3 bases are TGTGCCAGCAGTGAAGAACTTGCGGATTCACCCCTCCACTTT. The encoded protein is CASSEELADSPLHF.

This clone came up a few times. The genes are TRBV5-4 and TRBJ1-5; D not resolved. In germline, CDR1 is SGHNT, CDR2 YYREEE (reference sequence). The ends were cut back, 4 bases at V and 0 bases at J, with 5 bases in the middle. The CDR3 contains 13 residues. CDR3: CASSRDSNQPQHF. The CDR3 nucleotides read TGTGCCAGCAGCCGGGATAGCAATCAGCCCCAGCATTTT.

This clone was seen once. The rearrangement joins TRBV25-1 to TRBJ2-3; 7 bases match TRBD2. Germline values: CDR1 MGHDK, CDR2 SYGVNS. The CDR3 extends over 14 amino acids. With 7 bases clipped from V and 3 bases from J, the junction kept 7 bases outside the gene matches. The CDR3 DNA reads TGTGCCAGCAATTGGGGGGGGGTAACAGATACGCAGTATTTT. Amino acid sequence: CASNWGGVTDTQYF.

The rearrangement joins TRBV6-1 to TRBJ2-4; TRBD2 is a possible D gene (7 bases). The CDR3 sequence is 15 residues long. Germline V gene lookup returns CDR1 MNHNS and CDR2 SASEGT. The V and J ends lost 0 bases and 8 bases respectively, with 14 bases between them. The CDR3 sequence is CASSEAGQGRDIQYF. The CDR3 DNA reads as TGTGCCAGCAGTGAAGCGGGGCAGGGGAGGGACATTCAGTACTTC.

The V gene is TRBV4-2, the J gene TRBJ2-3, with TRBD2 as a possible D gene (7 bases). This CDR3 is 16 amino acids long. Germline V gives CDR1 LGHNA, CDR2 YNFKEQ. The V and J ends lost 0 bases and 5 bases respectively, with 15 bases between them. The DNA for the CDR3 is TGTGCCAGCAGCCAAGATTGGGGGGGCCCCAGAGATACGCAGTATTTT. Translating it yields CASSQDWGGPRDTQYF.

The gene calls are TRBV2 and TRBJ1-1; D not certain. This CDR3 has 13 residues. The germline CDR1 and CDR2 sequences are SNHLY and FYNNEI. Trimming removed 4 bases from V and 0 bases from J, with 6 bases in between. This CDR3 is CASSAQMNTEAFF. The CDR3 nucleotides are TGTGCCAGCAGTGCACAAATGAACACTGAAGCTTTCTTT.

In DNA, the CDR3 is TGCGCCAGCAGCCAGGGGGTCATTCCCGGGACTGGGATAGAAAAACTGTTTTTT. Translating it yields CASSQGVIPGTGIEKLFF. The chain links TRBV4-1 to TRBJ1-4; possibly TRBD1 for D (5 bases). The CDR3 is made up of 18 amino acids. Trimming took off 3 bases at V and 8 bases at J, with 25 bases between the two ends. Germline V CDR1 and CDR2: MGHRA, YSYEKL.

The rearrangement uses TRBV5-6 and TRBJ1-5, with 7 bases fitting TRBD1. CDR1 and CDR2 from the germline V gene are SGHDT and YYEEEE. V was pared by 2 bases and J by 0 bases, with 8 bases of the junction left unmatched. There are 17 residues in the CDR3. This chain's CDR3 is CASSLGGQGVSNQPQHF. In nucleotides, the CDR3 is TGTGCCAGCAGCTTAGGGGGCCAAGGGGTTAGCAATCAGCCCCAGCATTTT.

This clone was seen only once. CDR3 sequence: CASSWGGGSNEKLFF. Here the CDR3 DNA reads TGTGCCAGCTCTTGGGGAGGGGGGTCGAACGAAAAACTGTTTTTT. The V call is TRBV7-2, the J call TRBJ1-4, with D possibly TRBD1 on 6 matching bases. The CDR3 spans 15 residues. Between the trimmed V and J ends, which lost 8 bases and 8 bases, there was a span of 21 bases. CDR1 and CDR2 (germline): SGHTA, FQGNSA. Complete variable domain (other parts from reference TRBV7-2 and TRBJ1-4): GAGVSQSPSNKVTEKGKDVELRCDPISGHTALYWYRQSLGQGLEFLIYFQGNSAPDKSGLPSDRFSAERTGGSVSTLTIQRTQQEDSAVYLCASSWGGGSNEKLFFGSGTQLSVL.

This chain links TRBV7-8 with TRBJ2-2; 10 nucleotides match TRBD1. The germline CDR1 and CDR2 sequences are SGHVS and FQNEAQ. The V and J ends lost 5 bases and 5 bases, in that order; junction bases with no gene match: 5. CDR3 length: 15 amino acids. CDR3 DNA sequence: TGTGCCAGCAGCGGGAGGACAGGGGGGACCGGGGAGCTGTTTTTT. Protein sequence: CASSGRTGGTGELFF.

This clone has just one count. The genes are TRBV6-4 and TRBJ1-2; the D is unclear. Trimming took off 0 bases at V and 4 bases at J, with 9 bases between the two ends. This CDR3 comprises 14 residues. The germline V gene has CDR1 MRHNA and CDR2 SNTAGT. As DNA, the CDR3 is TGTGCCAGCAGTGACTCCCTGCGGTTCTATGGCTACACCTTC. Its translation: CASSDSLRFYGYTF.

This chain uses TRBV2 with TRBJ1-1, with 7 bases aligning to TRBD1. Looked up from germline, CDR1 is SNHLY and CDR2 is FYNNEI. V lost 7 bases, J lost 10 bases, and 6 bases stayed unmatched. This CDR3 is 11 amino acids long. The DNA of the CDR3 is TGTGCCAGCAAAGTGTGGGACAGAGCTTTCTTT. Amino acid sequence: CASKVWDRAFF.

This chain connects TRBV29-1 to TRBJ2-7, with 10 bases matching TRBD1. Germline CDR1 is SQVTM and CDR2 is ANQGSEA. The CDR3 is made up of 11 amino acids. V gave up 6 bases and J gave up 7 bases; unmatched junction bases: 3. The CDR3 DNA reads TGCAGCGTGTGGACAGGGGGGGAGCAGTACTTC. Amino acids: CSVWTGGEQYF.

This sequence joins TRBV7-6 and TRBJ2-1, with TRBD1 matching 8 bases. Germline CDR1 reads SGHVS; CDR2 reads FNYEAQ. The CDR3 is made up of 17 amino acids. Trimming cost V 1 base and J 7 bases; bases outside gene matches: 12. This CDR3 is CASSLVPAGGIGNEQFF. CDR3 in DNA: TGTGCCAGCAGCTTAGTTCCCGCAGGGGGCATTGGTAATGAGCAGTTCTTC.

In its sample, this clone was seen once. The chain joins TRBV5-4 to TRBJ1-3, with D unclear. The CDR3 consists of 15 residues. V shed 0 bases and J shed 0 bases, with 7 bases lying between them. CDR1 and CDR2 (germline): SGHNT, YYREEE (reference sequence). The CDR3 loop reads CASSLGAVSGNTIYF. The CDR3 DNA reads TGTGCCAGCAGCTTGGGGGCAGTCTCTGGAAACACCATATATTTT.

The genes are TRBV2 and TRBJ2-5; 8 bases line up with TRBD2. CDR3 length: 14 residues. V was clipped by 2 bases and J by 3 bases; unmatched bases: 2. Germline values: CDR1 SNHLY, CDR2 FYNNEI. CDR3 nucleotide sequence: TGTGCCAGCAGTGAACGGACTAGCAAAGAGACCCAGTACTTC. It specifies CASSERTSKETQYF.

The V call is TRBV5-6, the J call TRBJ2-7; tentatively, D is TRBD2 (5 bases). The germline V gene has CDR1 SGHDT and CDR2 YYEEEE. The CDR3 is 14 residues long. With 4 bases removed from V and 0 bases from J, the gap between germline ends came to 11 bases. As DNA, the CDR3 is TGTGCCAGCAGCCTGGACTCGTACTCCTACGAGCAGTACTTC. This codes for CASSLDSYSYEQYF. The full variable domain, its missing parts supplied by reference TRBV5-6 and TRBJ2-7, is DAGVTQSPTHLIKTRGQQVTLRCSPKSGHDTVSWYQQALGQGPQFIFQYYEEEERQRGNFPDRFSGHQFPNYSSELNVNALLLGDSALYLCASSLDSYSYEQYFGPGTRLTVT.

The chain employs TRBV25-1 and TRBJ1-4; TRBD1 aligns across 8 bases. The CDR3 contains 12 residues. In germline, CDR1 is MGHDK, CDR2 SYGVNS. The J segment lost 8 bases and the V segment lost 7 bases, leaving 3 bases of the junction unmatched. The CDR3 nucleotides read TGTGCCAGCACCGGGACAGGCGAAAAACTGTTTTTT. It codes for CASTGTGEKLFF.

The CDR3 protein is CAISAQANSYEQYF. DNA for the CDR3: TGTGCCATCAGTGCCCAGGCCAACTCCTACGAGCAGTACTTC. The chain is built from TRBV10-3 and TRBJ2-7; D gene ambiguous. Germline-derived CDR1 and CDR2 are ENHRY and SYGVKD. V lost 4 bases, J lost 0 bases, and 10 bases lay in between. The CDR3 runs to 14 residues.

The chain is built from TRBV7-3 and TRBJ2-1, with D tentatively TRBD2 (5 bases). Germline lookup yields CDR1 SGHTA and CDR2 FQGTGA. This CDR3 contains 14 residues. The V and J ends lost 5 bases and 3 bases respectively, with 11 bases between them. The CDR3 bases are TGTGCCAGCAGCCCGGACGGACTCTACAATGAGCAGTTCTTC. Translation gives CASSPDGLYNEQFF.